This TCR beta chain stems from a study of CXCR3-negative and CXCR3-positive naive CD8 T cells. Across the whole study: The TRB read total, about 130 million, broke down to about 1.5 +/- 0.3 million reads per library. Study results and limitations: It was found that naive subsets had comparable surface CD5, and TCR strength was inferred from TRB CDR3 properties. Hydrophobicity was higher for TRB CDR3s found in CXCR3-positive naive cells than in CXCR3-negative naive cells.

The authors made the TRB cDNA libraries by 5' RACE using UMI labels. With the 5' RACE reads reprocessed, TCRdb shows one record per CDR3 protein and no DNA. Its listing shows approximately 88,000 distinct CDR3 sequences. This CDR3 comprises 13 residues. Of note for this clonotype: Its antigen remains unidentified.

The sample taken for sequencing was naive CXCR3+ CD8+ T cells from blood. The subset is: CD45RO-CCR7+CD27+CD95- naive CD8+ T cells expressing CXCR3 (TNR3+). The chain employs TRBV12-3 or TRBV12-4 and TRBJ1-1; the D call of TRBD1 rests on TCRdb alone, since no DNA is present to check it. The TCR sequence derives from a human donor in good health. Some clones in this sample may be carry-over from other donors' samples. CDR3 region: CASIDRSNTEAFF.